These T cell receptor beta chains were read from a single sample in a study of vaccination and CD4 T cells after COVID-19. No antigens are known for them. A single record per CDR3 protein comes from TCRdb applying MiXCR to the PCR reads. The sample lists 4,000 or so distinct CDR3 sequences; 38% were seen once. Sequenced input: CD4+ T cells from blood, cultured in vitro. Receptor source: a human donor in good health. CDR3s include the opening cysteine and the closing phenylalanine or tryptophan. Fields, in order: J gene, V gene, clone size, D gene, CDR3 DNA, CDR3 protein. The D gene is left open where the match is weak. Part of the rows lack a size; the others show once, few, many or a class for expanded clones.

TRBJ1-2	TRBV18	NA	NA	TGTGCCAGCTCACCACTGGGGAGTTGGGGCTACACCTTC	CASSPLGSWGYTF
TRBJ2-5	TRBV7-2	NA	NA	TGTGCCAGCAGCCCCGATGTGGAGACCCAGTACTTC	CASSPDVETQYF
TRBJ1-5	TRBV5-4	NA	NA	TGTGCCAGCAGCTCGGACAGTACGGGGACCCAGCATTTT	CASSSDSTGTQHF
TRBJ1-1	TRBV7-9	NA	NA	TGTGCCAGCAGCTTCACTGAAGCTTTCTTT	CASSFTEAFF
TRBJ2-2	TRBV7-7	NA	TRBD2	TGTGCCAGCACCCAAGGGAGCGGGGGGTACACCGGGGAGCTGTTTTTT	CASTQGSGGYTGELFF
TRBJ2-1	TRBV20-1	NA	TRBD2	TGCAGTGCTAGTGCCCGGGACTACGTCTACAATGAGCAGTTCTTC	CSASARDYVYNEQFF
TRBJ1-1	TRBV27	medium-sized	TRBD1	TGTGCCAGCAGTTTGCGGACAGGAGTCACTGAAGCTTTCTTT	CASSLRTGVTEAFF
TRBJ2-7	TRBV20-1	NA	TRBD2	TGCAGTGCCGGCAGGGGTAGCGGGGGGTATCCCTACGAGCAGTACTTC	CSAGRGSGGYPYEQYF
TRBJ1-4	TRBV20-1	NA	NA	TGCAGTGCCGAGGACCGGGACGGTAATGAAAAACTGTTTTTT	CSAEDRDGNEKLFF
TRBJ2-7	TRBV7-9	NA	NA	TGTGCCAGCAGCCTTTTACCGAGCTCCTACGAGCAGTACTTC	CASSLLPSSYEQYF
TRBJ1-1	TRBV11-2	few	NA	TGTGCCAGCAGTCAATTACAGGGATCCACTGAAGCTTTCTTT	CASSQLQGSTEAFF
TRBJ2-3	TRBV10-2	NA	NA	TGCGCCAGCAGTGAGTTCAAAGTAAGCACAGATACGCAGTATTTT	CASSEFKVSTDTQYF
TRBJ2-3	TRBV5-4	NA	NA	TGTGCCAGCAGCCTCCAGGGGTTAGATACGCAGTATTTT	CASSLQGLDTQYF
TRBJ2-3	TRBV6-4	NA	TRBD2	TGTGCCAGCAGTGATCTAGCGGGGAGCACAGATACGCAGTATTTT	CASSDLAGSTDTQYF
TRBJ1-6	TRBV6-1	NA	TRBD1	TGTGCCAGCAGTCCCACCGGGACAGCAGATTCACCCCTCCACTTT	CASSPTGTADSPLHF
TRBJ1-3	TRBV7-9	NA	TRBD1	TGTGCCAGCAGCCGCGGGACAGACTCTGGAAACACCATATATTTT	CASSRGTDSGNTIYF
TRBJ1-2	TRBV5-1	once	TRBD1	TGCGCCAGCAGCATGACAGGGGTTGATCTTGGCTACACCTTC	CASSMTGVDLGYTF
TRBJ2-1	TRBV7-9	NA	NA	TGTGCCAGCTGCCGGGATGCAAACAATGAGCAGTTCTTC	CASCRDANNEQFF
TRBJ1-5	TRBV19	NA	NA	TGTGCCAGTAGTGGCAGAAGACGCAATCAGCCCCAGCATTTT	CASSGRRRNQPQHF
TRBJ1-1	TRBV18	few	NA	TGTGCCAGCTCCCCGGCTAGGGGCACTGAAGCTTTCTTT	CASSPARGTEAFF